This TCR beta chain appears in the sequencing data of a study of blood T cell dynamics during melanoma immunotherapy. Whole-study results and caveats: PBMC repertoires of eventual disease-control patients split at W3 into clonality or diversity gains. It remained unknown if the driving T cell clones were melanoma-specific.

Time point in this sample: pre-treatment baseline. With regard to this clone: The antigen is undetermined.

The CDR3 is 11 residues long. V was shortened by 6 bases and J by 10 bases, with 10 bases between the two germline ends. The germline V gene has CDR1 SNHLY and CDR2 FYNNEI. This table comes from immunoSEQ multiplex PCR, and its TCRdb copy is limited to in-frame clones, with some not included. The repertoire consists of roughly 9,700 clones, with about 87% occurring once and the leading ten covering roughly a third. The material sequenced was blood, taken from a patient treated with checkpoint blockade. This sequence joins TRBV2 and TRBJ2-1; D unresolved. This clonotype was obtained from a human donor with melanoma. The CDR3 sequence: CASSGPPEQFF. The CDR3 DNA is TGTGCCAGCAGCGGTCCACCCGAGCAGTTCTTC.